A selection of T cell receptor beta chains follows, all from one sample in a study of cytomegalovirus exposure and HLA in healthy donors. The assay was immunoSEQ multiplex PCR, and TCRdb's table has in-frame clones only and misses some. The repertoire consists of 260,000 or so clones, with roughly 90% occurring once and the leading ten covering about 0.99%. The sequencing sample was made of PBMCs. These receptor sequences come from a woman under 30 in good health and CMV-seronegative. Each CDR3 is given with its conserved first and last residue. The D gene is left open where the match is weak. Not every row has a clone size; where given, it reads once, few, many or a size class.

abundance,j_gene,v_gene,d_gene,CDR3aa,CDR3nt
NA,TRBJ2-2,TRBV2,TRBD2,CASSTPSGYTGELFF,TGTGCCAGCAGCACCCCTAGCGGCTACACCGGGGAGCTGTTTTTT
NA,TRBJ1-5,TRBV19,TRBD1,CASSTRTGFFPPQHF,TGTGCCAGTAGCACCAGGACAGGGTTTTTTCCACCCCAGCATTTT
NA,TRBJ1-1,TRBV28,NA,CASRNGTPKAFF,TGTGCCAGCAGGAATGGGACTCCGAAAGCTTTCTTT
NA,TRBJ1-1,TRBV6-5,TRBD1,CASSSYRDSDEAFF,TGTGCCAGCAGTTCATACCGGGACAGTGATGAAGCTTTCTTT
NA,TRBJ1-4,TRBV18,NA,CASSPLAETNEKLFF,TGTGCCAGCTCACCCCTGGCAGAAACTAATGAAAAACTGTTTTTT
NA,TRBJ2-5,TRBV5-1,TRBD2,CASSPEGLAGGPLASETQYF,TGCGCCAGCAGCCCGGAAGGACTAGCGGGAGGGCCTCTGGCATCAGAGACCCAGTACTTC
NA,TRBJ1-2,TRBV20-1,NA,CTTVGGGGYTF,TGCACCACTGTGGGGGGGGGTGGCTACACCTTC
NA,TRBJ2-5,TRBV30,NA,CAWRSDGETQYF,TGTGCCTGGAGGTCAGATGGAGAGACCCAGTACTTC
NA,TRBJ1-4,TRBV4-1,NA,CASSQDPGKKGEKLFF,TGCGCCAGCAGCCAAGATCCGGGGAAAAAGGGTGAAAAACTGTTTTTT
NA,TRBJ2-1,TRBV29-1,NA,CSVERRRRLGNNEQFF,TGCAGCGTTGAGCGCAGAAGGAGACTAGGTAACAATGAGCAGTTCTTC
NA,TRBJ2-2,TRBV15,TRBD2,CATSRDRSGRNTGELFF,TGTGCCACCAGCAGAGATCGCAGCGGGAGAAACACCGGGGAGCTGTTTTTT
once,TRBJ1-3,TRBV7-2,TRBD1,CASSPTGDRTILNTIYF,TGTGCCAGCAGCCCCACAGGGGACAGGACTATATTGAACACCATATATTTT
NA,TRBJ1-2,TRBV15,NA,CATSRGTVLNYGYTF,TGTGCCACCAGCAGAGGGACAGTTCTAAACTATGGCTACACCTTC
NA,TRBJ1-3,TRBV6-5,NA,CASSLTGADTIYF,TGTGCCAGCAGCTTAACAGGCGCGGACACCATATATTTT
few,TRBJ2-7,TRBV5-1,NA,CASSPSQGREQYF,TGCGCCAGCAGCCCCTCGCAGGGGCGCGAGCAGTACTTC
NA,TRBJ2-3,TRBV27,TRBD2,CASSSISGRVTRDTQYF,TGTGCCAGCAGTTCTATCAGTGGGAGGGTCACACGGGATACGCAGTATTTT
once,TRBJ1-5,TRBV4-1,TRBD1,CASSHIGQGQPQHF,TGCGCCAGCAGCCACATCGGACAGGGACAGCCCCAGCATTTT
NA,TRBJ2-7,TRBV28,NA,CASSLEDTWNYEQYF,TGTGCCAGCAGTTTAGAGGACACCTGGAACTACGAGCAGTACTTC
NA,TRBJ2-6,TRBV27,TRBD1,CASSLWVGDSLSGANVLTF,TGTGCCAGCAGTTTATGGGTCGGGGACAGCCTCTCTGGGGCCAACGTCCTGACTTTC
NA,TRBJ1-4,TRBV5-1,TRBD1,CASSLRTGSGEKLFF,TGCGCCAGCAGCTTAAGGACAGGGAGTGGTGAAAAACTGTTTTTT
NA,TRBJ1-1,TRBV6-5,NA,CASRIKRGTEAFF,TGTGCCAGCAGGATAAAAAGGGGGACTGAAGCTTTCTTT
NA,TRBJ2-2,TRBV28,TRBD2,CASSYLGTSGGTGELFF,TGTGCCAGCAGTTACCTTGGGACTAGCGGGGGTACCGGGGAGCTGTTTTTT
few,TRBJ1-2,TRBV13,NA,CASSLGGGPYGYTF,TGTGCCAGCAGCTTAGGCGGGGGACCCTATGGCTACACCTTC
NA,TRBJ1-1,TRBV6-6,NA,CASNLGGGTEAFF,TGTGCCAGCAATCTGGGGGGGGGTACTGAAGCTTTCTTT
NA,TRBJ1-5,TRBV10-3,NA,CAISGTYNQPQHF,TGTGCCATCAGCGGGACTTACAATCAGCCCCAGCATTTT
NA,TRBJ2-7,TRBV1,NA,CTSSQGRLNRVGCEQYF,TGCACCAGCAGCCAAGGGCGTCTCAACAGGGTGGGGTGCGAGCAGTACTTC
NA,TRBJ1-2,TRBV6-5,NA,CASSYSDWSGYTF,TGTGCCAGCAGTTACTCCGATTGGAGCGGCTACACCTTC
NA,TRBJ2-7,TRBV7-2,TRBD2,CASSPLTGLSYEQYF,TGTGCCAGCAGCCCACTAACGGGACTATCCTACGAGCAGTACTTC
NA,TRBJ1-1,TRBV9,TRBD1,CASSGPTGNGAEAFF,TGTGCCAGCAGCGGACCGACAGGGAACGGCGCTGAAGCTTTCTTT
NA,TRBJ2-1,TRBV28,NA,CASSLHEGEGYNEQFF,TGTGCCAGCAGTTTGCATGAGGGGGAGGGATACAATGAGCAGTTCTTC
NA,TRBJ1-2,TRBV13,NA,CASSLVGDDVFGYTF,TGTGCCAGCAGCTTAGTAGGGGATGACGTCTTTGGCTACACCTTC
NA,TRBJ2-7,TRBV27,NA,CASRQGLTSYEQYF,TGTGCCAGCAGACAGGGTTTAACCTCCTACGAGCAGTACTTC
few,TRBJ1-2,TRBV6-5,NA,CASSYSRVNGYTF,TGTGCCAGCAGTTACTCGAGAGTTAATGGCTACACCTTC
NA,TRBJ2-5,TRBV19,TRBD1,CASSDRGPSITIQETQYF,TGTGCCAGTAGTGACAGGGGGCCTTCTATTACGATCCAAGAGACCCAGTACTTC
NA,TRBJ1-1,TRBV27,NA,CASSMTQGSQAFF,TGTGCCAGCAGTATGACACAGGGATCCCAAGCTTTCTTT
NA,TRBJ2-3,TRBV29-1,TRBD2,CSVGGRNTDTQYF,TGCAGCGTGGGCGGGAGGAACACAGATACGCAGTATTTT
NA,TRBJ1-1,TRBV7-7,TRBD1,CASSSTTGENTEAFF,TGTGCTAGCAGCTCGACGACAGGGGAGAACACTGAAGCTTTCTTT
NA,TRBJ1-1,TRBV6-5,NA,CASRIGGPNTEAFF,TGTGCCAGTAGGATTGGCGGGCCGAACACTGAAGCTTTCTTT
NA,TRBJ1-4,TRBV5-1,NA,CASSLTSATNEKLFF,TGCGCCAGCAGCTTGACGTCAGCAACTAATGAAAAACTGTTTTTT
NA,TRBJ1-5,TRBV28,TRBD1,CASEQGRQPQHF,TGTGCCAGCGAACAGGGGCGTCAGCCCCAGCATTTT
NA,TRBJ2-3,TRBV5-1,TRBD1,CASSLGQGVTDTQYF,TGCGCCAGCAGCTTGGGACAGGGTGTCACAGATACGCAGTATTTT
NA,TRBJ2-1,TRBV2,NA,CASSDFGSASSYNEQFF,TGTGCCAGCAGTGACTTTGGTAGCGCTAGCTCCTACAATGAGCAGTTCTTC
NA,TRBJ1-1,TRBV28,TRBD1,CASSLGTGREAFF,TGTGCCAGCAGTTTAGGGACAGGCCGAGAAGCTTTCTTT